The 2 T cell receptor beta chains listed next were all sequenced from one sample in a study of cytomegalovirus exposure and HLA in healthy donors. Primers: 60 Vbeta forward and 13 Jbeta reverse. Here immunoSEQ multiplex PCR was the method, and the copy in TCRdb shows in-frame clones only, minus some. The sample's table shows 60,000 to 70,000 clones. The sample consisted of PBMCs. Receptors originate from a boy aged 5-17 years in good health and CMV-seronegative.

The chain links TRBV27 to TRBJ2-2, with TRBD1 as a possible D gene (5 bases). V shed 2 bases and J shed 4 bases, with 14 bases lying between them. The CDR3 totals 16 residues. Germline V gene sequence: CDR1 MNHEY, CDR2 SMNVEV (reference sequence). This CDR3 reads CASSLMGQGGTGELFF. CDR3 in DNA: TGTGCCAGCAGTTTAATGGGCCAGGGCGGCACCGGGGAGCTGTTTTTT.

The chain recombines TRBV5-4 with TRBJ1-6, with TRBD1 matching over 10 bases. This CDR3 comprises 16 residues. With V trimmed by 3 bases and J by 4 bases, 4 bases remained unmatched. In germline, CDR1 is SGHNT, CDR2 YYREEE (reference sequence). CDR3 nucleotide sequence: TGTGCCAGCAGCTCCTCGGACAGGGGGTATAATTCACCCCTCCACTTT. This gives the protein CASSSSDRGYNSPLHF. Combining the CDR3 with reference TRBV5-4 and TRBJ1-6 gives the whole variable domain ETGVTQSPTHLIKTRGQQVTLRCSSQSGHNTVSWYQQALGQGPQFIFQYYREEENGRGNFPPRFSGLQFPNYSSELNVNALELDDSALYLCASSSSDRGYNSPLHFGNGTRLTVT.